Here is one T cell receptor (beta chain) with its context. The J segment lost 1 base and the V segment lost 2 bases, leaving 9 bases of the junction unmatched. CDR3 length equals 17 residues. Germline V CDR1 and CDR2: SQVTM, ANQGSEA. This specimen comes from a study of blood T cells in healthy people across ages. Then a second PCR, running about 6 to 12 cycles, was carried out with a sample-barcoded 5' primer and a J-beta primer mix. TCRdb redid the calling of the 5' RACE reads with MiXCR, one entry per CDR3 protein. The sample carries some 560,000 distinct CDR3 sequences, roughly a quarter recorded once. Total RNA was extracted at no less than 6 micrograms per sample. The data also belong to a second study, concerning T cells of mothers and their children. That paper notes: According to the study, all extracted RNA entered cDNA synthesis at around 1.5 ug per 15 ul.

The sample comprised blood. The chain joins TRBV29-1 to TRBJ2-3; 10 bases fit TRBD2. This clonotype was obtained from a boy between 2 and 10 years old in good health. Here the CDR3 reads CSVERTSGTPGTDTQYF. As DNA, the CDR3 is TGCAGCGTTGAACGGACTAGCGGAACCCCTGGCACAGATACGCAGTATTTT.